A single sample gave rise to the 5 T cell receptor beta chains below, sequenced in a study of shared clonotypes between healthy human individuals. The naive CD8 subset, CD45RO-negative cells positively selected for CCR7, excluded terminally differentiated effector memory CD45RA+ cells. Sequencing was performed with immunoSEQ multiplex PCR; in TCRdb, only in-frame clones are kept and a portion is missing. The sample lists more than 2 million clones, about 95% occurring once. The material sequenced was naive CD8+ T cells sorted from blood. The origin of the receptors is a man aged 18 to 30 in good health.

This sequence joins TRBV21-1 and TRBJ1-1; TRBD1 is the table's D call and was not checked against the DNA. TRBV21-1 is a listed pseudogene. This CDR3 spans 19 amino acids. CDR3 region: CASSSLYPPPGQENTEAFF. The CDR3 region has the DNA TGTGCCAGCAGCAGCCTTTACCCCCCTCCGGGACAGGAGAACACTGAAGCTTTCTTT.

The genes are TRBV27 and TRBJ2-7; maybe TRBD2 (6 bases). The germline gives CDR1 MNHEY, CDR2 SMNVEV (reference sequence). The V and J ends lost 4 bases and 0 bases respectively, with 10 bases between them. This CDR3 has 14 amino acids. CDR3 sequence reads: CASSYGGDSYEQYF. In DNA form, the CDR3 reads TGTGCCAGCAGTTACGGAGGGGACTCCTACGAGCAGTACTTC.

The chain joins TRBV15 to TRBJ2-1, with TRBD1 matching over 8 bases. The CDR3 contains 15 residues. Trimming cost V 8 bases and J 6 bases; bases outside gene matches: 12. The germline CDR1 and CDR2 sequences are LNHNV and YYDKDF (reference sequence). The CDR3 reads CATGRTGKGGNEQFF. CDR3 nucleotides: TGTGCCACCGGGAGGACAGGGAAAGGGGGCAATGAGCAGTTCTTC.

CDR3 amino acids: CASSPQGLAGGETQYF. The CDR3 DNA is TGTGCCAGCAGCCCCCAGGGACTAGCGGGGGGGGAGACCCAGTACTTC. The genes are TRBV13 and TRBJ2-5; the match to TRBD2 covers 16 bases. J was trimmed by 5 bases and V by 5 bases; bases with no gene match: 5. The CDR3 sequence is 16 residues long. Germline CDR1 is PRHDT and CDR2 is FYEKMQ (reference sequence).

The chain carries TRBV4-1 and TRBJ2-3, with D possibly TRBD1 on 7 matching bases. The CDR3 is made up of 16 amino acids. V was trimmed by 4 bases and J by 1 base, leaving 15 bases between them. The germline CDR1 and CDR2 sequences are MGHRA and YSYEKL. CDR3 in amino acids: CASSRAGQSRTDTQYF. As DNA, the CDR3 is TGCGCCAGCAGCCGCGCGGGACAGTCTCGCACAGATACGCAGTATTTT.